Below, one T cell receptor (beta chain) is given with its context. This entry belongs to a study of blood T cell repertoires in COVID-19. Study-wide context: Sites in the United States, Italy and Spain provided acute and convalescent COVID-19 samples. PBMCs, B-cell-depleted T cells, or T cells provided the cDNA or gDNA that made up the material.

Sequenced by immunoSEQ multiplex PCR; TCRdb stores in-frame clones only, minus some. Of about 170,000 clones in the sample, 80% to 90% were seen once. The CDR3 has 15 residues. V was shortened by 7 bases and J by 11 bases, with 21 bases between the two germline ends. Germline V CDR1 and CDR2: MNHEY, SMNVEV (reference sequence). This sequence was found in a woman in her seventies with COVID-19, enrolled during active disease. Sample: peripheral blood. The chain carries TRBV27 and TRBJ1-6; D perhaps matches TRBD1 (6 bases). The CDR3 DNA sequence: TGTGCCAGCAAGTCAGGGGCCCTCGTTGGGGCACCCCTCCACTTT. Translating gives CASKSGALVGAPLHF.